One T cell receptor beta chain is described in this entry. Its antigen is still unknown. Researchers built TCR beta libraries using quantitative 5'-RACE with molecular barcodes. One entry per CDR3 protein results from TCRdb running MiXCR on the 5' RACE reads. The table shows hundreds of thousands of distinct CDR3 sequences, with about an eighth occurring only once. The data were taken from a study of CD8 T cells in ankylosing spondylitis. Notes on the study in general: The study identified a TCR beta motif of 7 or 8 highly homologous variants that appeared characteristic of ankylosing spondylitis blood. Disease-linked clones bore a CD8+ phenotype and were relatively rare in peripheral blood. There were earlier reports of some motif variants in reactive arthritis synovial fluid and blood. Reported data indicate significant enrichment of disease-linked clones within matched ankylosing spondylitis synovial fluid.

Source material: blood, either unsorted or a sorted T cell fraction (not recorded which). The sequence was obtained from a male donor with ankylosing spondylitis.

Here the CDR3 reads CSAMTEKLFF. The CDR3 coding sequence is TGCAGTGCCATGACAGAAAAACTGTTTTTT. V gene TRBV20-1 combines with J gene TRBJ1-4; D uncertain. This CDR3 contains 10 residues. Trimming removed 6 bases from V and 8 bases from J, with 7 bases in between. Germline V CDR1 and CDR2: DFQATT, SNEGSKA (reference sequence).